These 13 T cell receptor beta chains originate from one sample sequenced in a study of CD8 T cells in Susac syndrome. An input of roughly 0.5 to 1 ug of RNA was subjected to reverse transcription using random hexamers. TCRdb reprocessed the immunoSEQ multiplex PCR reads via MiXCR and lists one record per CDR3 protein. The table records about 150,000 distinct CDR3 sequences, roughly 96% of them present only once. Sequencing was done on a sample of CD4+ T cells from PBMCs. All receptors derive from a human donor with Susac syndrome.

This sequence joins TRBV11-1 and TRBJ1-1; maybe TRBD1 (6 bases). V dropped 5 bases and J dropped 6 bases, with 16 bases sitting between them. Germline CDR1 reads SGHAT; CDR2 reads FQDESV (reference sequence). The CDR3 totals 14 residues. For the CDR3, the DNA is TGTGCCAGCAGCGCCGGACAGATCGAGGCTGAAGCTTTCTTT. The encoded protein is CASSAGQIEAEAFF.

The rearrangement joins TRBV20-1 to TRBJ2-7, with 7 bases lining up with TRBD1. The CDR3 runs to 14 residues. From germline, CDR1 is DFQATT and CDR2 SNEGSKA (reference sequence). The CDR3 coding sequence is TGCAGCCTGATTAGGACAGGCGCCTCCTACGAGCAGTACTTC. It codes for CSLIRTGASYEQYF.

The CDR3 DNA follows: TGTGCCAGCAGAACAGGGGGACCAGATACGCAGTATTTT. Its protein is CASRTGGPDTQYF. The chain recombines TRBV6-2 or TRBV6-3 with TRBJ2-3; 8 bases line up with TRBD1. Germline V gene sequence: CDR1 MNHEY, CDR2 SVGEGT. With V trimmed by 6 bases and J by 4 bases, 3 bases remained unmatched. The CDR3 has 13 residues.

This chain joins TRBV20-1 and TRBJ2-5; TRBD1 agrees at 10 bases. After removal of 2 bases from V and 2 bases from J, the junction contained 11 bases not matched to a gene. There are 17 residues in the CDR3. Germline loops: CDR1 DFQATT, CDR2 SNEGSKA (reference sequence). The CDR3 bases are TGCAGTGCTAGACTCCAGATCGGGACAGGGGTGCAAGAGACCCAGTACTTC. Its translation: CSARLQIGTGVQETQYF.

The chain recombines TRBV3-1 with TRBJ1-6; 9 bases match TRBD1. J lost 9 bases, V lost 5 bases, and 5 bases had no gene match. There are 14 residues in the CDR3. Germline lookup yields CDR1 LGHDT and CDR2 YNNKEL (reference sequence). The CDR3 coding sequence is TGTGCCAGCAGCTTGGACAGGGGAAGTTCACCCCTCCACTTT. Its translation is CASSLDRGSSPLHF.

This chain joins TRBV12-3 or TRBV12-4 and TRBJ2-7; 12 bases align to TRBD2. The CDR3 totals 14 residues. V lost 6 bases and J lost 6; bases outside the gene matches: 6. CDR3 sequence: CASRRGLAGFEQYF. In nucleotides, the CDR3 is TGTGCCAGCAGGAGGGGACTAGCGGGTTTCGAGCAGTACTTC.

The chain uses TRBV20-1 and TRBJ2-3, with 7 bases fitting TRBD2. V trimming: 5 bases; J trimming: 4 bases; junction bases outside the gene matches: 15. The CDR3 sequence is 16 residues long. Germline CDR1 and CDR2: DFQATT and SNEGSKA (reference sequence). For the CDR3, the DNA is TGCAGTGCTTCAAAGGATGGCGGGAGAGGTCCAGATACGCAGTATTTT. This encodes CSASKDGGRGPDTQYF.

This clonotype was observed once. This chain connects TRBV19 to TRBJ2-3; the match to TRBD2 covers 8 bases. The J segment lost 1 base and the V segment lost 7 bases, leaving 1 base of the junction unmatched. The CDR3 contains 13 residues. Germline CDR1 LNHDA, CDR2 SQIVND (reference sequence). The CDR3 DNA is TGTGCCAGTAAGACTAGCGGCACAGATACGCAGTATTTT. Its protein is CASKTSGTDTQYF.

The chain combines TRBV20-1 with TRBJ1-6; D gene uncertain. The ends were cut back, 6 bases at V and 7 bases at J, with 13 bases in the middle. The CDR3 sequence is 13 residues long. Germline CDR1 and CDR2: DFQATT and SNEGSKA (reference sequence). The CDR3 DNA reads TGCAGTGCGCCTGGTACTAGCAATTCACCCCTCCACTTT. Protein: CSAPGTSNSPLHF.

The chain combines TRBV7-2 with TRBJ2-3, with 8 positions matching TRBD2. The length of the CDR3 is 15 residues. Germline CDR1 is SGHTA and CDR2 is FQGNSA. Trimming removed 3 bases from V and 2 bases from J; junction bases left unmatched: 4. The CDR3 sequence is CASSLAGGHTDTQYF. The CDR3 DNA is TGTGCCAGCAGCTTGGCGGGGGGACACACAGATACGCAGTATTTT.

J is TRBJ1-2 and V is TRBV5-1, with 8 bases fitting TRBD1. The CDR3 is 14 amino acids. V shed 4 bases, J shed 0 bases, and the junction held 2 bases outside the gene matches. The germline CDR1 and CDR2 sequences are SGHRS and YFSETQ. CDR3 residues: CASSPDRANYGYTF. The CDR3 DNA reads TGCGCCAGCAGCCCGGACAGGGCTAACTATGGCTACACCTTC.

CDR3: CASSAGREYGYTF. The CDR3 DNA sequence: TGTGCCAGCAGTGCGGGCAGGGAGTATGGCTACACCTTC. The chain carries TRBV25-1 and TRBJ1-2; possible D gene TRBD1, 5 bases. Germline V gene data show CDR1 as MGHDK and CDR2 as SYGVNS. Trimming took 4 bases from V and 5 from J, leaving 11 bases between them. The length of the CDR3 is 13 residues.

The genes are TRBV9 and TRBJ2-7, with 12 bases that match TRBD2. Germline-derived CDR1 and CDR2 are SGDLS and YYNGEE. The V and J ends lost 2 bases and 4 bases, in that order; junction bases with no gene match: 4. The CDR3 runs to 15 residues. The CDR3 here is CASSVIGLAGYEQYF. For the CDR3, the DNA is TGTGCCAGCAGCGTTATCGGACTAGCGGGGTACGAGCAGTACTTC.